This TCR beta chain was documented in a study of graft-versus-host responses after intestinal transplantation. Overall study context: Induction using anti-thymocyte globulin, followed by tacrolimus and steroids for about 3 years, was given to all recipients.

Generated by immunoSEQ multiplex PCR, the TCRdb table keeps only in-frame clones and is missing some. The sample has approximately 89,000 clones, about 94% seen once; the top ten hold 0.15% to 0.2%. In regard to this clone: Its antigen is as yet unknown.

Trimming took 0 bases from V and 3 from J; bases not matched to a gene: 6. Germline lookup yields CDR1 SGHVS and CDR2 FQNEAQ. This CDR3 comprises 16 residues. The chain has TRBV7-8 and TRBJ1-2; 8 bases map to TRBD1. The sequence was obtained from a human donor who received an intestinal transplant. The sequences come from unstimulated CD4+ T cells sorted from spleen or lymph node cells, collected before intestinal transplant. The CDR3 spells CASSLADRGGHYGYTF. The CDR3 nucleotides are TGTGCCAGCAGCTTAGCCGACAGGGGCGGACACTATGGCTACACCTTC.